The sequence of this T cell receptor (beta chain) was determined in a study of blood T cell repertoires in COVID-19. Sequenced by immunoSEQ multiplex PCR; TCRdb stores in-frame clones only, minus some. The sample lists 130,000 or so clones, about 86% occurring once. The origin of this receptor is a woman aged 60-75 years with active or convalescent COVID-19. The sample comprised peripheral blood.

The CDR3 region is CASSVGGQGKNQPQHF. As DNA, the CDR3 is TGTGCCAGCAGTGTGGGAGGACAGGGTAAGAATCAGCCCCAGCATTTT. The chain couples TRBV2 to TRBJ1-5, with 8 bases that match TRBD1. With V trimmed by 4 bases and J by 4 bases, 9 bases remained unmatched. Germline loops: CDR1 SNHLY, CDR2 FYNNEI. The CDR3 is 16 residues long.